These 6 T cell receptor beta chains originate from one sample sequenced in a study of cytomegalovirus exposure and HLA in healthy donors. The PCR was carried out with 60 Vbeta primers and 13 Jbeta primers. Assay used: immunoSEQ multiplex PCR; TCRdb lists only in-frame clones, some missing. Of about 150,000 clones listed, roughly 74% are singletons. Sequencing used PBMCs. These receptor sequences come from a man aged 18 to 29 in good health and CMV-seronegative.

The chain couples TRBV7-9 to TRBJ1-4; D remains ambiguous. CDR1 and CDR2 (germline): SEHNR, FQNEAQ (reference sequence). V was cut by 3 bases and J by 5 bases, with 10 bases left in between. This CDR3 is 14 amino acids long. The CDR3 nucleotides are TGTGCCAGCAGCTTTAAAAGAGAGAATGAAAAACTGTTTTTT. This codes for CASSFKRENEKLFF.

V is TRBV28 and J is TRBJ1-1, with a weak D call TRBD1 (6 bases). The CDR3 contains 12 residues. Trimming took off 4 bases at V and 6 bases at J, with 9 bases between the two ends. The germline V gene has CDR1 MDHEN and CDR2 SYDVKM. CDR3 amino acids: CASSWDTAEAFF. DNA of the CDR3: TGTGCCAGCAGTTGGGACACCGCTGAAGCTTTCTTT.

This rearrangement joins TRBV20-1 to TRBJ2-5; TRBD1 might be the D (6 bases). Germline V gene data show CDR1 as DFQATT and CDR2 as SNEGSKA (reference sequence). The CDR3 is 11 amino acids. The V end lost 4 bases, the J end lost 5 bases, and 8 bases lay between the germline ends. The CDR3 bases are TGCAGTGCTACGGACAGTGAGACCCAGTACTTC. Translated, it gives CSATDSETQYF.

The CDR3 spells CASRGNQETQYF. The CDR3 coding sequence is TGTGCCAGTCGGGGGAACCAAGAGACCCAGTACTTC. V gene TRBV19 combines with J gene TRBJ2-5; the D gene is possibly TRBD2 (6 bases). The ends were cut back, 8 bases at V and 0 bases at J, with 7 bases in the middle. CDR1 and CDR2 (germline): LNHDA, SQIVND (reference sequence). The CDR3 sequence is 12 residues long. Full variable domain (missing parts from reference TRBV19 and TRBJ2-5): DGGITQSPKYLFRKEGQNVTLSCEQNLNHDAMYWYRQDPGQGLRLIYYSQIVNDFQKGDIAEGYSVSREKKESFPLTVTSAQKNPTAFYLCASRGNQETQYFGPGTRLLVL.

The genes are TRBV5-1 and TRBJ2-2, with D possibly being TRBD2 (5 bases). Germline V gene data show CDR1 as SGHRS and CDR2 as YFSETQ. Trimming stripped 5 bases from V and 0 bases from J, with 8 bases between. CDR3 length: 14 residues. The CDR3 nucleotides read TGCGCCAGCAGTTCGGGGTCGAACACCGGGGAGCTGTTTTTT. It specifies CASSSGSNTGELFF.

The J gene is TRBJ2-3, the V gene TRBV7-2, with D possibly TRBD1 on 5 matching bases. The CDR3 loop spans 17 amino acids. The ends were cut back, 2 bases at V and 5 bases at J, with 20 bases in the middle. Germline V gives CDR1 SGHTA, CDR2 FQGNSA. CDR3 loop: CASSLPPAAGFLDTQYF. Written as DNA, the CDR3 is TGTGCCAGCAGCTTACCTCCGGCAGCAGGGTTTTTAGATACGCAGTATTTT.